What follows describes a single T cell receptor (beta chain). The source of the sample is a study of shared T cell receptors in the human thymus. CDR3 length: 17 amino acids. From germline, CDR1 is MGHRA and CDR2 YSYEKL. V shed 2 bases and J shed 0 bases, with 11 bases lying between them. Generated by immunoSEQ multiplex PCR, the TCRdb table keeps only in-frame clones and is missing some. The table records approximately 760,000 clones, 80% to 90% of them present only once. These data also formed part of another study, on human thymus T cells. As reported in that work: Overlap was high between thymic repertoires from unrelated individuals, as reported in related research.

The sample was thymocytes. The TCR originated in a girl under three years old with a congenital heart defect. V gene TRBV4-1 combines with J gene TRBJ1-6; D may be TRBD1 (5 bases). The DNA for the CDR3 is TGCGCCAGCAGCCAAAGAATCGGGGGCTCCTATAATTCACCCCTCCACTTT. It codes for CASSQRIGGSYNSPLHF.